This TCR beta chain is from a study of cytomegalovirus exposure and HLA in healthy donors. Study findings and constraints: The productive fraction for most TCR beta V segments was about 87% or about 30% in an earlier analysis. Associated with cytomegalovirus, according to the listing, were some 180 TCR beta chains.

Comment on this clone: No antigen is known for it.

In the PCR, 60 Vbeta and 13 Jbeta primers were used. Libraries were prepared by immunoSEQ multiplex PCR; TCRdb keeps only in-frame clonotypes and omits some of them. The repertoire has some 52,000 clones, 72% of them found once; the top ten carry 9% to 9.5%. The material sequenced was PBMCs. The source of this sequence is a woman in her fifties or sixties in good health and CMV-seronegative.

For the CDR3, the DNA is TGTGCCAGCAGCTTCACAGGGGGCACTGAAGCTTTCTTT. The encoded protein is CASSFTGGTEAFF. The chain employs TRBV7-9 and TRBJ1-1; 8 bases are shared with TRBD1. In germline, CDR1 is SEHNR, CDR2 FQNEAQ (reference sequence). V shed 3 bases, J shed 4 bases, and the junction held 1 base outside the gene matches. There are 13 residues in the CDR3.